The 19 T cell receptor beta chains below all came from one sample that was sequenced in a study of blood T cell repertoires in COVID-19. The table came from immunoSEQ multiplex PCR; TCRdb's copy has only in-frame clones and leaves some out. The sample lists about 200,000 clones; roughly four fifths were seen once. Material: PBMCs or T cells enriched from blood (not recorded which). The receptors come from a man aged 35 to 55 who had recovered from COVID-19.

The V and J genes are TRBV4-3 and TRBJ2-4, with TRBD2 matching 14 bases. Per the germline V gene, CDR1 is LGHNA and CDR2 is YSLEER. J gave up 3 bases and V 5 bases, and 15 bases lay outside the gene matches. The CDR3 length is 20 residues. CDR3 residues: CASSLYTSTSGRAVKNIQYF. The CDR3 DNA is TGCGCCAGCAGCTTATACACCTCGACTAGCGGGAGGGCCGTCAAAAACATTCAGTACTTC.

This clone showed up just once. The gene calls are TRBV19 and TRBJ1-2, with 7 bases fitting TRBD1. The CDR3 extends over 14 amino acids. The trim removed 0 bases at V and 4 bases at J, leaving 2 bases unmatched. CDR1 is LNHDA, CDR2 SQIVND, per germline (reference sequence). CDR3 region: CASSIDPGGYGYTF. CDR3 in DNA: TGTGCCAGTAGTATAGATCCAGGGGGCTATGGCTACACCTTC.

This clone was counted a few times. The genes are TRBV7-2 and TRBJ1-2; possible D gene TRBD1, 6 bases. Per germline, CDR1 SGHTA and CDR2 FQGNSA. The V end lost 3 bases, the J end lost 4 bases, and 18 bases lay between the germline ends. The CDR3 consists of 16 residues. CDR3 sequence: CASSFASGGASYGYTF. The CDR3 region has the DNA TGTGCCAGCAGCTTCGCTTCGGGGGGCGCCAGCTATGGCTACACCTTC.

The chain couples TRBV19 to TRBJ1-2; D is perhaps TRBD1 (6 bases). CDR1 is LNHDA, CDR2 SQIVND, per germline (reference sequence). V lost 6 bases, J lost 2 bases, and 13 bases lay in between. The length of the CDR3 is 14 residues. CDR3 sequence: CASSLTGRNYGYTF. CDR3 DNA sequence: TGTGCCAGTAGCCTGACAGGCCGGAACTATGGCTACACCTTC.

This chain uses TRBV19 with TRBJ1-1; tentative D call: TRBD1 (5 bases). CDR3 length: 14 residues. Germline V gives CDR1 LNHDA, CDR2 SQIVND (reference sequence). The germline V and J ends were trimmed by 5 bases and 0 bases, with 10 bases remaining between them. CDR3 region: CASSATAMNTEAFF. The CDR3 DNA follows: TGTGCCAGTAGTGCGACAGCTATGAACACTGAAGCTTTCTTT.

The V gene is TRBV10-3, the J gene TRBJ2-2, with D uncertain. Germline CDR1 is ENHRY and CDR2 is SYGVKD. CDR3 size: 14 residues. Trimming took 3 bases from V and 1 from J, leaving 6 bases between them. The CDR3 DNA reads TGTGCCATCAGTGATACGGTGAACACCGGGGAGCTGTTTTTT. Translated: CAISDTVNTGELFF.

The chain employs TRBV6-5 and TRBJ1-6; the D is unclear. V lost 0 bases, J lost 0 bases, and 3 bases lay in between. Germline assignment: CDR1 MNHEY and CDR2 SVGAGI. The CDR3 consists of 15 residues. The CDR3 coding sequence is TGTGCCAGCAGTTACTCCTTCTCCTATAATTCACCCCTCCACTTT. As protein: CASSYSFSYNSPLHF.

This clone was detected a few times. The CDR3 reads CASSTGQGATIQYF. The CDR3 coding sequence is TGTGCCAGCAGCACCGGACAGGGGGCTACTATTCAGTACTTC. This rearrangement joins TRBV9 to TRBJ2-4, with TRBD1 matching over 11 bases. This CDR3 contains 14 residues. Losses at the gene ends were 4 bases for V and 10 bases for J; bases not matched to a gene: 7. Germline V gives CDR1 SGDLS, CDR2 YYNGEE. The whole variable domain, remainder taken from reference TRBV9 and TRBJ2-4, is DSGVTQTPKHLITATGQRVTLRCSPRSGDLSVYWYQQSLDQGLQFLIQYYNGEERAKGNILERFSAQQFPDLHSELNLSSLELGDSALYFCASSTGQGATIQYFGAGTRLSVL.

This chain joins TRBV7-2 and TRBJ1-1; D gene uncertain. This CDR3 comprises 13 residues. V was clipped by 2 bases and J by 3 bases, with 7 bases between them. Germline V gene lookup returns CDR1 SGHTA and CDR2 FQGNSA. This CDR3 is CASSLRPDTEAFF. The CDR3 DNA sequence: TGTGCCAGCAGCTTACGTCCGGACACTGAAGCTTTCTTT.

In DNA, the CDR3 is TGTGCCAGCAGGTCTAGGGGTAGCGGGAGCGGTGAGCAGTTCTTC. It yields the protein CASRSRGSGSGEQFF. This chain connects TRBV7-3 to TRBJ2-1, with 9 bases identical to TRBD2. The V gene end was trimmed by 6 bases and the J gene end by 9 bases; junction bases not matched to a gene: 12. Per germline, CDR1 SGHTA and CDR2 FQGTGA. The CDR3 loop spans 15 amino acids. Full variable domain (rest looked up from reference TRBV7-3 and TRBJ2-1): GAGVSQTPSNKVTEKGKYVELRCDPISGHTALYWYRQSLGQGPEFLIYFQGTGAADDSGLPNDRFFAVRPEGSVSTLKIQRTERGDSAVYLCASRSRGSGSGEQFFGPGTRLTVL.

The V call is TRBV4-1, the J call TRBJ1-1; D is unclear. Per the germline V gene, CDR1 is MGHRA and CDR2 is YSYEKL. V was shortened by 4 bases and J by 1 base, with 16 bases between the two germline ends. There are 16 residues in the CDR3. The CDR3 loop reads CASSPPDREQNTEAFF. CDR3 DNA: TGCGCCAGCAGCCCCCCGGACCGGGAACAGAACACTGAAGCTTTCTTT.

The V call is TRBV18, the J call TRBJ1-2; tentative D call: TRBD1 (6 bases). V lost 0 bases, J lost 4 bases, and 18 bases lay in between. The germline CDR1 and CDR2 sequences are KGHSH and LQKENI. The length of the CDR3 is 17 residues. The CDR3 DNA sequence: TGTGCCAGCTCACCACCGAGTATGTTTGGCAGGGGCTATGGCTACACCTTC. It yields the protein CASSPPSMFGRGYGYTF.

The rearrangement joins TRBV9 to TRBJ2-2, with TRBD1 matching 9 bases. Germline-derived CDR1 and CDR2 are SGDLS and YYNGEE. With V trimmed by 0 bases and J by 6 bases, 3 bases remained unmatched. The CDR3 is 15 residues long. The CDR3 spells CASSVGDRVPGELFF. The CDR3 DNA follows: TGTGCCAGCAGCGTAGGGGACAGGGTCCCCGGGGAGCTGTTTTTT.

V gene TRBV3-1 (or the pseudogene TRBV3-2) combines with J gene TRBJ1-1; D is uncertain. The length of the CDR3 is 15 residues. CDR1 and CDR2 from the germline V gene are LGHDT and YNNKEL (reference sequence). With 4 bases removed from V and 5 bases from J, the gap between germline ends came to 17 bases. The CDR3 spells CASSPSWSVRTEAFF. The CDR3 bases are TGTGCCAGCAGCCCCTCATGGAGCGTTCGTACTGAAGCTTTCTTT.

V gene TRBV19 combines with J gene TRBJ1-4; D is perhaps TRBD1 (5 bases). Germline V lookup: CDR1 LNHDA, CDR2 SQIVND (reference sequence). V lost 5 bases and J 3 bases, leaving 13 bases between the germline ends. This CDR3 has 15 residues. Written as DNA, the CDR3 is TGTGCCAGTAGTCCGGGGGGACCCCCTAATGAAAAACTGTTTTTT. Translating it yields CASSPGGPPNEKLFF.

J is TRBJ2-1 and V is TRBV5-1; D ambiguous. CDR3 length equals 14 residues. V lost 4 bases and J lost 0, with 8 bases in between. Germline V lookup: CDR1 SGHRS, CDR2 YFSETQ. In nucleotides, the CDR3 is TGCGCCAGCAGCGACGGGTACTCCTACAATGAGCAGTTCTTC. Residues: CASSDGYSYNEQFF.

The V gene is TRBV5-1, the J gene TRBJ1-2; D gene unclear. Germline CDR1 SGHRS, CDR2 YFSETQ. The CDR3 is 15 amino acids. V dropped 1 base and J dropped 0 bases, with 10 bases sitting between them. CDR3 in amino acids: CASSLMLASNYGYTF. In DNA, the CDR3 is TGCGCCAGCAGCTTGATGCTTGCGTCTAACTATGGCTACACCTTC.

The chain recombines TRBV5-1 with TRBJ1-1; D is undetermined. Trimming removed 4 bases from V and 0 bases from J, with 16 bases in between. The CDR3 covers 16 residues. Germline CDR1 is SGHRS and CDR2 is YFSETQ. The DNA for the CDR3 is TGCGCCAGCAGCCCGGCGGAGTGGAGAATGAACACTGAAGCTTTCTTT. Protein: CASSPAEWRMNTEAFF.

J is TRBJ1-2 and V is TRBV6-5, with D uncertain. Germline V gene lookup returns CDR1 MNHEY and CDR2 SVGAGI. V lost 0 bases to trimming and J lost 2 bases, with 7 bases between them. The CDR3 totals 14 residues. The CDR3 spells CASSYSPENYGYTF. The CDR3 bases are TGTGCCAGCAGTTACTCCCCGGAGAACTATGGCTACACCTTC.